This note documents a single T cell receptor beta chain sequence. Its antigen is currently unknown. This CDR3 has 12 amino acids. Per the germline V gene, CDR1 is SQVTM and CDR2 is ANQGSEA. The V end lost 4 bases, the J end lost 5 bases, and 11 bases lay between the germline ends. MiXCR was run by TCRdb on the 5' RACE reads, yielding one entry per CDR3 protein. The data hold around 540,000 distinct CDR3 sequences, with about 12% observed a single time. These data are taken from a study of CD8 T cells in ankylosing spondylitis. Study-wide points: Disease-associated clones were reportedly significantly overrepresented in matched ankylosing spondylitis synovial fluid. What appeared characteristic of ankylosing spondylitis blood was a TCR beta motif of eight highly homologous variants.

This receptor was identified in a male donor with ankylosing spondylitis. J is TRBJ1-1 and V is TRBV29-1, with a weak D call TRBD1 (5 bases). Sequencing was done on a sample of blood, either unsorted or a sorted T cell fraction (not recorded which). This CDR3 is CSVAWGETEAFF. In DNA, the CDR3 is TGCAGCGTTGCGTGGGGGGAGACTGAAGCTTTCTTT.